This TCR beta chain was obtained from a study of blood T cell repertoires in COVID-19. Study at large: Sites across the United States, Italy and Spain contributed samples from acute and convalescent COVID-19.

Method: immunoSEQ multiplex PCR; TCRdb's copy keeps in-frame clones and lacks some. The data contain some 30,000 clones, around 87% of them singletons. The CDR3 consists of 16 residues. CDR1 SGHDT and CDR2 YYEEEE come from the germline V gene. V lost 4 bases and J 3 bases, leaving 19 bases between the germline ends. The specimen sequenced was peripheral blood. This TCR was sampled from a man between 45 and 60 years old with active or convalescent COVID-19. J is TRBJ1-1 and V is TRBV5-6; D ambiguous. The CDR3 DNA follows: TGTGCCAGCAGCCCAAATGTGGCAGGCGAATACACTGAAGCTTTCTTT. The encoded protein is CASSPNVAGEYTEAFF.